Sequencing of this T cell receptor beta chain was carried out in a study of post-analysis software for immune sequencing data. Study-wide findings and caveats: About 5 TRBV segments occurring more often in patients than controls included TRBV5-6, TRBV5-1 and TRBV20-1.

Unique molecular identifiers were present in the TCR beta cDNA libraries. TCRdb independently ran MiXCR on the PCR reads; one entry per CDR3 protein. Here the sample spans about 540,000 distinct CDR3 sequences, less than 40% being singletons. This clonotype appeared a few times. The target antigen is unknown. One junction end does not reproduce the germline sequence, and a read error may be involved. This CDR3 spans 18 amino acids. Source material: blood. The V call is TRBV12-3 or TRBV12-4, the J call TRBJ1-2; 7 bases align to TRBD1. This receptor was taken from a girl aged 2 to 17 with multiple sclerosis. The CDR3 loop reads CASRYDRVETSGDYGHIF. CDR3 sequence (DNA): TGTGCCAGCAGATACGACAGGGTTGAGACTAGTGGGGACTATGGCCACATCTTC.